The T cell receptor beta chain described here comes from a study of T cell responses to AZD1222 COVID-19 vaccine. Study results and caveats: All repertoire sampling was performed exclusively after the peak T cell response.

Concerning this clone itself: No antigen is known for it.

Measured with immunoSEQ multiplex PCR; TCRdb has only the in-frame clones, and not every one. The table has 150,000 to 200,000 clones, roughly 94% seen once. The CDR3 runs to 15 residues. Germline V gene data show CDR1 as MNHNS and CDR2 as SASEGT. V shed 1 base and J shed 2 bases, with 12 bases lying between them. The TCR sequence derives from an adult who received the AZD1222 COVID-19 vaccine. J is TRBJ2-7 and V is TRBV6-1; D perhaps matches TRBD1 (6 bases). The sample consisted of peripheral blood, taken 28 days after the second AZD1222 dose. The CDR3 here is CASSEGVTGPYEQYF. The CDR3 region has the DNA TGTGCCAGCAGTGAAGGGGTGACAGGACCCTACGAGCAGTACTTC.